A single sample gave rise to the 23 T cell receptor beta chains below, sequenced in a study of CD8 T cells in Susac syndrome. Reverse transcription of roughly 0.5 to 1 ug RNA was carried out with random hexamers. TCRdb called the immunoSEQ multiplex PCR reads again in MiXCR, with one record for every CDR3 protein. The sample records more than 100,000 distinct CDR3 sequences, around 85% being singletons. Sample: CD8+ T cells from PBMCs. The receptors stem from a human donor with multiple sclerosis.

This chain joins TRBV18 and TRBJ2-7; D may be TRBD1 (6 bases). CDR3 length: 13 amino acids. V gave up 6 bases and J gave up 2 bases, with 11 bases separating them. Germline V lookup: CDR1 KGHSH, CDR2 LQKENI. In DNA, the CDR3 is TGTGCCAGCTCGCCCCCAGGGGCCTACGAGCAGTACGTC. It yields the protein CASSPPGAYEQYV.

The chain joins TRBV4-1 to TRBJ1-1; D might be TRBD1 (5 bases). The CDR3 totals 15 residues. Germline assignment: CDR1 MGHRA and CDR2 YSYEKL. V was shortened by 5 bases and J by 1 base, with 14 bases between the two germline ends. The CDR3 nucleotides read TGCGCCAGCAGCAAGACAGCGCCGCCGAACACTGAAGCTTTCTTT. Translating it yields CASSKTAPPNTEAFF.

V gene TRBV6-5 combines with J gene TRBJ2-1, with D uncertain. V was trimmed by 0 bases and J by 5 bases, leaving 17 bases between them. Germline CDR1 MNHEY, CDR2 SVGAGI. CDR3 length: 17 amino acids. The CDR3 DNA is TGTGCCAGCAGTTACTCCCCTGGTGGCCCTACTGACAATGAGCAGTTCTTC. This encodes CASSYSPGGPTDNEQFF.

This clonotype was recorded once. The chain has TRBV27 and TRBJ2-7; 9 positions agree with TRBD2. Per the germline V gene, CDR1 is MNHEY and CDR2 is SMNVEV (reference sequence). The V segment lost 5 bases and the J segment 3 bases; nucleotides outside the gene matches: 5. This CDR3 is built from 14 residues. The chain's CDR3 is CASSPLLAGYEQYV. The CDR3 DNA reads TGTGCCAGCAGTCCCCTACTAGCGGGCTACGAGCAGTACGTC.

This clonotype was picked up a small number of times. This sequence joins TRBV6-1 and TRBJ2-1, with TRBD2 identical over 8 bases. Germline V gives CDR1 MNHNS, CDR2 SASEGT. CDR3 length: 13 residues. V was pared by 11 bases and J by 8 bases, with 11 bases of the junction left unmatched. CDR3 DNA: TGTGCCGGAACTCGCGGGGGGATTGATGAGCAGTTCTTC. The encoded protein is CAGTRGGIDEQFF.

In this sample, this clonotype turned up a few times. This chain joins TRBV4-1 and TRBJ1-1, with D uncertain. This CDR3 contains 16 residues. Germline CDR1 is MGHRA and CDR2 is YSYEKL. Trimming cost V 4 bases and J 4 bases, with 19 bases left between them. DNA of the CDR3: TGCGCCAGCAGCCCTCGGAGGCAGCATGGCGGCACTGAAGCTTTCTTT. Encoded protein: CASSPRRQHGGTEAFF.

The V and J genes are TRBV11-3 and TRBJ2-1, with a tentative D call TRBD2 (6 bases). V was shortened by 0 bases and J by 4 bases, with 19 bases between the two germline ends. The CDR3 totals 18 residues. Germline assignment: CDR1 SGHNT and CDR2 YENEEA. The CDR3 coding sequence is TGTGCCAGCAGCTTAGATTCCCAAGCGGGCATAGCTTACAATGAGCAGTTCTTC. It yields the protein CASSLDSQAGIAYNEQFF.

This chain links TRBV20-1 with TRBJ2-7; D remains ambiguous. The V gene's germline CDR1 is DFQATT and CDR2 SNEGSKA (reference sequence). CDR3 length: 13 amino acids. Between the trimmed V and J ends, which lost 2 bases and 2 bases, there was a span of 10 bases. As DNA, the CDR3 is TGCAGTGCTAGACGGTTCGGCACCTACGAGCAGTACTTC. This codes for CSARRFGTYEQYF.

The gene calls are TRBV19 and TRBJ2-1, with unresolved D. Trimming cost V 8 bases and J 6 bases, with 14 bases left between them. CDR3 size: 13 residues. Germline-derived CDR1 and CDR2 are LNHDA and SQIVND (reference sequence). CDR3 DNA sequence: TGTGCCAGTCGACCATCCCCTGGCAATGAGCAGTTCTTC. Translation: CASRPSPGNEQFF.

The chain uses TRBV19 and TRBJ1-4; the D is unclear. The V end was cut by 5 bases, the J end by 1 base, with 8 bases between. Germline-derived CDR1 and CDR2 are LNHDA and SQIVND (reference sequence). CDR3 size: 14 residues. The CDR3 nucleotides read TGTGCCAGTAGTGGCGGAGTAACTAATGAAAAACTGTTTTTT. Its translation is CASSGGVTNEKLFF.

This chain uses TRBV19 with TRBJ2-7, with a weak D call TRBD1 (6 bases). Germline values: CDR1 LNHDA, CDR2 SQIVND (reference sequence). The CDR3 extends over 15 amino acids. V was pared by 5 bases and J by 5 bases, with 19 bases between. The chain's CDR3 is CASSPGQLGMDEQYF. Here the CDR3 DNA reads TGTGCCAGTAGTCCCGGACAGCTCGGAATGGACGAGCAGTACTTC.

This rearrangement joins TRBV3-1 to TRBJ2-2; D ambiguous. CDR1 and CDR2 (germline): LGHDT, YNNKEL (reference sequence). Trimming stripped 2 bases from V and 5 bases from J, with 12 bases between. This CDR3 region has 15 residues. The CDR3 sequence is CASSQTSRSTGELFF. The CDR3 nucleotides are TGTGCCAGCAGCCAAACGTCTAGGTCTACCGGGGAGCTGTTTTTT.

This clonotype was found a few times. This chain links TRBV6-1 with TRBJ1-5; no clear D. V shed 6 bases and J shed 4 bases, with 7 bases lying between them. The V gene's germline CDR1 is MNHNS and CDR2 SASEGT. The CDR3 is 12 residues long. CDR3 region: CASSAGNQPQHF. The CDR3 region has the DNA TGTGCCAGCAGCGCAGGAAATCAGCCCCAGCATTTT.

V gene TRBV4-1 combines with J gene TRBJ2-2; possibly TRBD1 or TRBD2 for D (6 bases each). Trimming removed 0 bases from V and 4 bases from J, with 12 bases in between. The CDR3 contains 16 residues. Looked up from germline, CDR1 is MGHRA and CDR2 is YSYEKL. In DNA form, the CDR3 reads TGCGCCAGCAGCCAAGATAGGGGGGCTGGCACCGGGGAGCTGTTTTTT. Amino acids: CASSQDRGAGTGELFF.

This clonotype was found once. The junction shows a germline mismatch at one end, possibly a read error. The chain joins TRBV11-3 to TRBJ1-1, with TRBD1 matching 10 bases. The CDR3 runs 16 residues. Germline V gives CDR1 SGHNT, CDR2 YENEEA. CDR3 sequence reads: CASSLDPPGQGTEASF. The CDR3 nucleotides read TGTGCCAGCAGCTTAGATCCTCCGGGACAGGGGACTGAAGCTTCCTTT.

This sequence joins TRBV7-6 and TRBJ2-1; D may match TRBD1 or TRBD2 (7 bases each). V was clipped by 2 bases and J by 9 bases, with 20 bases between them. Germline CDR1 reads SGHVS; CDR2 reads FNYEAQ. The CDR3 is made up of 16 amino acids. This CDR3 reads CASSLPPQGGQREQFF. In DNA, the CDR3 is TGTGCCAGCAGCTTACCTCCTCAGGGGGGGCAGCGTGAGCAGTTCTTC. Using reference TRBV7-6 and TRBJ2-1 for the parts outside the CDR3, the full variable domain is GAGVSQSPRYKVTKRGQDVALRCDPISGHVSLYWYRQALGQGPEFLTYFNYEAQQDKSGLPNDRFSAERPEGSISTLTIQRTEQRDSAMYRCASSLPPQGGQREQFFGPGTRLTVL.

The genes are TRBV29-1 and TRBJ1-1, with a weak D call TRBD1 (5 bases). Germline CDR1 reads SQVTM; CDR2 reads ANQGSEA. This CDR3 region has 17 residues. Trimming pared 1 base from V and 1 base from J, leaving 19 bases between. DNA for the CDR3: TGCAGCGTTGAAGTCTTAGGGTCCAGGGCGACGAACACTGAAGCTTTCTTT. Translating gives CSVEVLGSRATNTEAFF.

This clonotype was observed a handful of times. This sequence joins TRBV7-2 and TRBJ2-1; the match to TRBD2 covers 13 bases. After removal of 3 bases from V and 4 bases from J, the junction contained 3 bases not matched to a gene. From germline, CDR1 is SGHTA and CDR2 FQGNSA. This CDR3 has 16 residues. The CDR3 loop is CASSLGLAGPYNEQFF. The CDR3 DNA reads TGTGCCAGCAGCTTGGGACTAGCGGGGCCTTACAATGAGCAGTTCTTC. Supplemented by reference TRBV7-2 and TRBJ2-1, the full variable domain reads GAGVSQSPSNKVTEKGKDVELRCDPISGHTALYWYRQSLGQGLEFLIYFQGNSAPDKSGLPSDRFSAERTGGSVSTLTIQRTQQEDSAVYLCASSLGLAGPYNEQFFGPGTRLTVL.

The chain has TRBV2 and TRBJ1-1, with 9 bases aligning to TRBD1. V trimming: 7 bases; J trimming: 3 bases; junction bases outside the gene matches: 6. The CDR3 totals 14 residues. Germline values: CDR1 SNHLY, CDR2 FYNNEI. The CDR3 is CASKWTGADTEAFF. The CDR3 DNA sequence: TGTGCCAGCAAGTGGACAGGGGCTGACACTGAAGCTTTCTTT.

This clonotype was counted a few times. J is TRBJ1-5 and V is TRBV11-3; D perhaps matches TRBD1 (5 bases). The germline CDR1 and CDR2 sequences are SGHNT and YENEEA. V was cut by 1 base and J by 0 bases, with 10 bases left in between. This CDR3 region has 16 residues. The CDR3 region is CASSLGVTDSNQPQHF. DNA for the CDR3: TGTGCCAGCAGCTTAGGGGTGACAGATAGCAATCAGCCCCAGCATTTT. Together with reference TRBV11-3 and TRBJ1-5, the CDR3 gives the full variable domain: EAGVVQSPRYKIIEKKQPVAFWCNPISGHNTLYWYLQNLGQGPELLIRYENEEAVDDSQLPKDRFSAERLKGVDSTLKIQPAELGDSAVYLCASSLGVTDSNQPQHFGDGTRLSIL.

The rearrangement uses TRBV19 and TRBJ2-3; the D call may be TRBD1 or TRBD2 (5 bases each). Trimming took off 3 bases at V and 4 bases at J, with 5 bases between the two ends. This CDR3 comprises 12 residues. Looked up from germline, CDR1 is LNHDA and CDR2 is SQIVND (reference sequence). This CDR3 reads CASSMGADTQYF. The CDR3 region has the DNA TGTGCCAGTAGTATGGGGGCAGATACGCAGTATTTT.

The V and J genes are TRBV29-1 and TRBJ2-6; D gene uncertain. The V gene's germline CDR1 is SQVTM and CDR2 ANQGSEA. The CDR3 is 18 residues long. V was trimmed by 3 bases and J by 0 bases, leaving 18 bases between them. CDR3 amino acids: CSVEAPTVWPSGANVLTF. The CDR3 DNA follows: TGCAGCGTTGAGGCCCCTACAGTGTGGCCCTCTGGGGCCAACGTCCTGACTTTC.

The V gene is TRBV19, the J gene TRBJ2-2; D possibly corresponds to TRBD2 (7 bases). This CDR3 region has 14 residues. CDR1 is LNHDA, CDR2 SQIVND, per germline (reference sequence). Trimming pared 6 bases from V and 6 bases from J, leaving 14 bases between. The CDR3 is CASRLGGGPGELFF. In DNA, the CDR3 is TGTGCCAGTAGACTTGGGGGGGGCCCCGGGGAGCTGTTTTTT.